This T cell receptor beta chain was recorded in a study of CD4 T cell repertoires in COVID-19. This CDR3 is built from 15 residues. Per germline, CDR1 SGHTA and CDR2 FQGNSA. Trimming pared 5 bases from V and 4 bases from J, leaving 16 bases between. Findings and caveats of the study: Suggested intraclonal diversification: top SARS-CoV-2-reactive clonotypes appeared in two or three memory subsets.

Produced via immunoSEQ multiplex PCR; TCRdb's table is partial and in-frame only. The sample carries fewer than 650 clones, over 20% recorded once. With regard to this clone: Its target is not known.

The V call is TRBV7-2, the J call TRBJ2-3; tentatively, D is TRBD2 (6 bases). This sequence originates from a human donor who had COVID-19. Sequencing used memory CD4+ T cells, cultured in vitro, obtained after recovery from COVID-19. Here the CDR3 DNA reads TGTGCCAGCAGCAATAGACTAGGGGCGGCAGATACGCAGTATTTT. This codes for CASSNRLGAADTQYF.